One and the same sample provided the 17 T cell receptor beta chains below, sequenced in a study of Ad26.COV2.S vaccination and SARS-CoV-2 variants. Assay: immunoSEQ multiplex PCR; the TCRdb copy retains only in-frame clones and omits some. This sample has about 460,000 clones; roughly nine tenths occur once, and the top ten carry approximately 1.7%. Treatment defined: about 20 received Ad26.COV2.S at low or high dose, single or two shots; several received placebo; per-sample allocation not given. The samples date from day 63 after the first vaccine or placebo injection. Sequencing was performed on peripheral blood, taken in a trial of Ad26.COV2.S vaccine versus placebo. The origin of the receptors is a person between 18 and 59 years old who received the Ad26.COV2.S COVID-19 vaccine or a placebo.

This clone was recorded a few times. The chain has TRBV10-1 and TRBJ2-7, with D tentatively TRBD1 (6 bases). The CDR3 is 17 residues long. The V and J ends lost 1 base and 0 bases respectively, with 16 bases between them. Germline CDR1 is WNHNN and CDR2 is SYGVQD (reference sequence). The CDR3 sequence is CASSELMGHVNSYEQYF. In nucleotides, the CDR3 is TGCGCCAGCAGTGAGTTAATGGGACACGTAAACTCCTACGAGCAGTACTTC.

The chain is built from TRBV5-1 and TRBJ2-1; D may be TRBD2 (6 bases). Trimming removed 0 bases at V and 2 bases at J, with 12 bases between. The CDR3 consists of 16 residues. Looked up from germline, CDR1 is SGHRS and CDR2 is YFSETQ. CDR3 DNA sequence: TGCGCCAGCAGCTTGGTAGCCGGGAGACCCTACAATGAGCAGTTCTTC. Translated, it gives CASSLVAGRPYNEQFF.

The chain couples TRBV4-1 to TRBJ1-2, with unresolved D. CDR1 and CDR2 from the germline V gene are MGHRA and YSYEKL. The CDR3 totals 12 residues. V was cut by 1 base and J by 7 bases, with 7 bases left in between. This CDR3 is CASSQGGFGYTF. CDR3 DNA sequence: TGCGCCAGCAGCCAAGGGGGTTTTGGCTACACCTTC.

In DNA form, the CDR3 reads TGTGCCAGCAGCCAGGATAGAAGACTTGACGACACTGAAGCTTTCTTT. Amino acid sequence: CASSQDRRLDDTEAFF. The chain recombines TRBV4-2 with TRBJ1-1; unclear D gene. The germline V gene has CDR1 LGHNA and CDR2 YNFKEQ. Trimming took 3 bases from V and 3 from J, leaving 17 bases between them. This CDR3 is 16 amino acids long.

The genes are TRBV12-1 and TRBJ2-1. TRBV12-1 is noted as a pseudogene. CDR3 length: 11 residues. The CDR3 is CASSPIYEQFF. CDR3 DNA: TGTGCCAGCAGCCCCATATATGAGCAGTTCTTC.

Here the CDR3 reads CASSNPTETYEQYF. CDR3 DNA sequence: TGTGCCAGCAGTAACCCGACAGAAACCTACGAGCAGTACTTC. The chain combines TRBV6-2 or TRBV6-3 with TRBJ2-7, with TRBD1 as a possible D gene (5 bases). V was clipped by 5 bases and J by 2 bases, with 13 bases between them. Germline-derived CDR1 and CDR2 are MNHEY and SVGEGT. CDR3 length equals 14 residues.

This clone was picked up one time. The V call is TRBV7-3, the J call TRBJ2-1; 8 bases align to TRBD2. The CDR3 runs 15 residues. Germline V lookup: CDR1 SGHTA, CDR2 FQGTGA. V was clipped by 5 bases and J by 0 bases; unmatched bases: 3. The CDR3 region is CASSLGRASYNEQFF. CDR3 sequence (DNA): TGTGCCAGCAGCCTCGGGAGGGCCTCCTACAATGAGCAGTTCTTC.

J is TRBJ1-2 and V is TRBV5-5; 10 bases line up with TRBD1. Germline V gives CDR1 SGHKS, CDR2 YYEKEE (reference sequence). With 4 bases clipped from V and 8 bases from J, the junction kept 8 bases outside the gene matches. The CDR3 has 14 residues. The CDR3 nucleotides are TGTGCCAGCAGCCCGGGACAGGGGTACGGGGGCTACACCTTC. Translating gives CASSPGQGYGGYTF.

The chain links TRBV20-1 to TRBJ1-2; the match to TRBD1 covers 7 bases. This CDR3 has 11 residues. The V segment lost 0 bases and the J segment 9 bases; nucleotides outside the gene matches: 1. From germline, CDR1 is DFQATT and CDR2 SNEGSKA (reference sequence). DNA of the CDR3: TGCAGTGCTAGAGATAGGGGGCGCTACACCTTC. Translating it yields CSARDRGRYTF.

This chain links TRBV5-6 with TRBJ1-2; D call uncertain. CDR3 length: 16 residues. The germline V gene has CDR1 SGHDT and CDR2 YYEEEE. Trimming removed 5 bases from V and 0 bases from J, with 17 bases in between. CDR3 residues: CASSIGSSSSNYGYTF. CDR3 DNA sequence: TGTGCCAGCAGTATTGGAAGTAGCTCCTCTAACTATGGCTACACCTTC.

The chain has TRBV5-1 and TRBJ1-2; TRBD1 is a possible D gene (6 bases). The CDR3 has 14 amino acids. V was pared by 4 bases and J by 4 bases, with 14 bases between. From germline, CDR1 is SGHRS and CDR2 YFSETQ. The CDR3 region is CASSPEQGFYGYTF. The CDR3 nucleotides read TGCGCCAGCAGCCCGGAACAGGGTTTCTATGGCTACACCTTC.

V and J are TRBV4-2 and TRBJ2-7; no reliable D call. V was clipped by 3 bases and J by 0 bases, with 12 bases between them. This CDR3 has 15 amino acids. The germline V gene has CDR1 LGHNA and CDR2 YNFKEQ. The CDR3 is CASSQDPDTSYEQYF. As DNA, the CDR3 is TGTGCCAGCAGCCAGGACCCCGACACCTCCTACGAGCAGTACTTC.

The gene calls are TRBV28 and TRBJ2-5, with D perhaps matching TRBD1 (6 bases). The length of the CDR3 is 13 residues. The germline V gene encodes CDR1 MDHEN and CDR2 SYDVKM. Trimming took 6 bases from V and 2 from J, leaving 10 bases between them. CDR3 in DNA: TGTGCCAGCAGGCAAACAGGGCAAGAGACCCAGTACTTC. This translates into CASRQTGQETQYF.

The V call is TRBV7-8, the J call TRBJ2-5, with D perhaps being TRBD1 or TRBD2 (5 bases each). The germline V and J ends were trimmed by 3 bases and 5 bases, with 16 bases remaining between them. This CDR3 has 15 residues. Germline V gene sequence: CDR1 SGHVS, CDR2 FQNEAQ. The CDR3 protein is CASSLGTTDWETQYF. CDR3 sequence (DNA): TGTGCCAGCAGCTTGGGGACCACGGATTGGGAGACCCAGTACTTC.

The chain couples TRBV3-1 (or the pseudogene TRBV3-2) to TRBJ1-2; possible D gene TRBD1, 6 bases. The CDR3 has 16 residues. Between the trimmed V and J ends, which lost 3 bases and 8 bases, there was a span of 22 bases. Germline V lookup: CDR1 LGHDT, CDR2 YNNKEL (reference sequence). CDR3 DNA: TGTGCCAGCAGCCAGCCCGGGGGGGGGCTAAGAACGGGCTACACCTTC. This gives the protein CASSQPGGGLRTGYTF.

The J gene is TRBJ1-5, the V gene TRBV6-1; no definite D call. CDR1 is MNHNS, CDR2 SASEGT, per germline. The CDR3 has 19 amino acids. The germline V and J ends were trimmed by 3 bases and 3 bases, with 24 bases remaining between them. This CDR3 reads CASSEDPFRASNVNQPQHF. The CDR3 bases are TGTGCCAGCAGTGAGGACCCCTTTCGAGCGTCCAATGTCAATCAGCCCCAGCATTTT.

V gene TRBV3-1 (or the pseudogene TRBV3-2) combines with J gene TRBJ2-3, with D perhaps matching TRBD2 (7 bases). This CDR3 contains 17 residues. Trimming took 0 bases from V and 3 from J, leaving 16 bases between them. Germline V gives CDR1 LGHDT, CDR2 YNNKEL (reference sequence). The CDR3, as DNA: TGTGCCAGCAGCCAAGAGGGGGGGCGGATGGGGACAGATACGCAGTATTTT. This gives the protein CASSQEGGRMGTDTQYF.